This T cell receptor beta chain was obtained from a study of glioma-infiltrating T cells. General study findings and limits: CDR3 overlap between tissue and blood was very small. Non-neoplastic patients had below-expected tissue-blood divergence, while all gliomas exceeded expectation.

Trimming took 1 base from V and 1 from J, leaving 13 bases between them. Germline CDR1 is SGHTA and CDR2 is FQGNSA. The CDR3 has 16 residues. At least ten counts were recorded for this clonotype. The antigen remains undetermined. Amplification of TCR alpha and beta CDR3 regions from RNA used iRepertoire nested multiplex PCR. Input was roughly 100-450 ng of tissue mRNA or PBMC total RNA. From the multiplex PCR reads, TCRdb called clonotypes with MiXCR, one entry per CDR3 protein. The top ten clones hold around a third of a sample with approximately 110,000 distinct CDR3 sequences, around 25% of them seen once.

The source is a human donor with low-grade glioma or glioblastoma, undergoing nonglioma brain surgery, or in good health (not recorded which). J is TRBJ2-5 and V is TRBV7-2, with D unresolved. The specimen was glioma tissue, nonneoplastic brain tissue, or PBMCs (not recorded which). The CDR3 loop reads CASSLDPGGRQETQYF. The CDR3 DNA reads TGTGCCAGCAGCTTAGACCCCGGCGGACGCCAAGAGACCCAGTACTTC. The full variable domain, completed using reference TRBV7-2 and TRBJ2-5, is GAGVSQSPSNKVTEKGKDVELRCDPISGHTALYWYRQSLGQGLEFLIYFQGNSAPDKSGLPSDRFSAERTGGSVSTLTIQRTQQEDSAVYLCASSLDPGGRQETQYFGPGTRLLVL.